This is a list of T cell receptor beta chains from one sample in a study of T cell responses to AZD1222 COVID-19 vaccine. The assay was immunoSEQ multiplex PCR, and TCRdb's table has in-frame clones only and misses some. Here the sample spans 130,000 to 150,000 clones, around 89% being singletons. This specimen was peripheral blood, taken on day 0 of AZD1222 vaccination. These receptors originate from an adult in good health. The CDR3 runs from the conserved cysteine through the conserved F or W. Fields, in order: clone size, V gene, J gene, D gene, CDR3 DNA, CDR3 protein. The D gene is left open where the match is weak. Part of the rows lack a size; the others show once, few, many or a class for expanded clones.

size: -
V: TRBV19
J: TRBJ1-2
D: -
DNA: TGTGCCAGTAGTATTACCGCCGGGACGGCGACTAACTATGGCTACACCTTC
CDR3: CASSITAGTATNYGYTF

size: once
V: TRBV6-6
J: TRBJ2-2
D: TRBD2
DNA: TGTGCCAGCAGCGAGACACCGGGACTAGCGGGGGGGCTTTTTGCCGGGGAGCTGTTTTTT
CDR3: CASSETPGLAGGLFAGELFF

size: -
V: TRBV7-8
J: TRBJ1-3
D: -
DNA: TGTGCCAGCAGCTTAGACTCCATCGGGACGGACAACAATTTT
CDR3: CASSLDSIGTDNNF

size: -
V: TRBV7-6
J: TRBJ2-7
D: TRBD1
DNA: TGTGCCAGCAGCTGGGGACAGGGGGGTCACGAGCAGTACTTC
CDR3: CASSWGQGGHEQYF

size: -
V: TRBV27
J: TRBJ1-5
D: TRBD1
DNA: TGTGCCACCTCCCGGGACAGGGGGCGCGGCAATCAGCCCCAGCATTTT
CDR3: CATSRDRGRGNQPQHF

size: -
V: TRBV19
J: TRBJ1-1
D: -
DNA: TGTGCCAGTAGTATAAAGGTCGGGACGAACACTGAAGCTTTCTTT
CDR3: CASSIKVGTNTEAFF

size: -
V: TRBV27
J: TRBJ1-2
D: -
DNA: TGTGCCAGCAGTATTGGAAGCGACTATGGCTACACCTTC
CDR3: CASSIGSDYGYTF

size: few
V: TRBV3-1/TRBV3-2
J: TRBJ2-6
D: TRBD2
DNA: TGTGCCAGCACCCGAAGATACTATAATCGGGAAGGGACTACTGGGGCCAACGTCCTGACTTTC
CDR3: CASTRRYYNREGTTGANVLTF

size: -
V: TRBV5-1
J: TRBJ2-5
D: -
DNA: TGCGCCAGCAGCCCTTCGGGGGGCCGTCAAGAGACCCAGTACTTC
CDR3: CASSPSGGRQETQYF

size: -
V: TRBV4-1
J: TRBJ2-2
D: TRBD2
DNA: TGCGCCAGCAGCCAGCTCAGGACTAGCGGGGGGCCCGGGGAGCTGTTTTTT
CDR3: CASSQLRTSGGPGELFF

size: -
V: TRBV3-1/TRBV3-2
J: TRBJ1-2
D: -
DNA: TGTGCCAGCAGCCTTTCTCTGAGTGGGGACGGGATAACCTATGGCTACACCTTC
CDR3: CASSLSLSGDGITYGYTF

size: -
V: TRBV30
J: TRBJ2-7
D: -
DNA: TGTGCCTGGAGACAACCACCCTACGTAGAGCAGTACTTC
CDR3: CAWRQPPYVEQYF

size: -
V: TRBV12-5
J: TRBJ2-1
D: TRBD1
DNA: TGTGCTAGTGGTTTGGGCCTGGGGACAGGGGGCGGGAATGAGCAGTTCTTC
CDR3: CASGLGLGTGGGNEQFF

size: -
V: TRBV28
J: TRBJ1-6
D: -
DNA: TGTGCCAGCAGGCGGGACCGGACCTCACCCCTCCACTTT
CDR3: CASRRDRTSPLHF

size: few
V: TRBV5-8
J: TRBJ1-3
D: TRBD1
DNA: TGTGCCAGCAGCTTGAGGACAGGAGCTGGAAACACCATATATTTT
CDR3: CASSLRTGAGNTIYF

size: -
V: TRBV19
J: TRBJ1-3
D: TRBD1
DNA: TGTGCCAGTACTTCGACAGGGGCTGGAAACACCATATATTTT
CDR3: CASTSTGAGNTIYF

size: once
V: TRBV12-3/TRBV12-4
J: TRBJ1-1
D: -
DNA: TGTGCCAGCAGCTCGAACACTGAAGCTTTCTTT
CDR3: CASSSNTEAFF

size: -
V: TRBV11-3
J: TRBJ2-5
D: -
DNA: TGTGCCAGCAGCTTAGGGACAGACCTGGAGACCCAGTACTTC
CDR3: CASSLGTDLETQYF

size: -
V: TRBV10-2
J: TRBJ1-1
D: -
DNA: TGCGCCAGCAGGGGCCTTCGGACTGAAGCTTTCTTT
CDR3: CASRGLRTEAFF

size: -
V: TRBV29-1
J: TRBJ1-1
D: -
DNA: TGCAGCGGCACAGGGAGCACTGAAGCTTTCTTT
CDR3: CSGTGSTEAFF

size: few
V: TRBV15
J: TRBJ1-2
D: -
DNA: TGTGCCACCAGCAGAGATATGATGGGAGCGGATGGCTACACCTTC
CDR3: CATSRDMMGADGYTF

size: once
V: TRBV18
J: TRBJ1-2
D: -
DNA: TGTGCCAGCACCACGAACAGTAACTATGGCTACACCTTC
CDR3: CASTTNSNYGYTF

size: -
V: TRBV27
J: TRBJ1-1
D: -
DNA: TGTGCCAGCAGTTTATCGTCGAGCACTGAAGCTTTCTTT
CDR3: CASSLSSSTEAFF

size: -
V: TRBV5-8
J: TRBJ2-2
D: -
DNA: TGTGCCAGCAGCTTTAACCCCGGGGAGCTGTTTTTT
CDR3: CASSFNPGELFF

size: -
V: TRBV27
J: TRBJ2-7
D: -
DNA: TGTGCCAGCAGGGCGCAGAATAACCCCTACGAGCAGTACTTC
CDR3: CASRAQNNPYEQYF

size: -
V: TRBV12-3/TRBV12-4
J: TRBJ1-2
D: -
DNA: TGTGCCAGCAGTTTAAACCGAGGGGATGGCTACACCTTC
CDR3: CASSLNRGDGYTF

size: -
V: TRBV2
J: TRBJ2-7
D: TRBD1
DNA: TGTGCCAGCCGGGACAGGGTCGACGAGCAGTACTTC
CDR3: CASRDRVDEQYF

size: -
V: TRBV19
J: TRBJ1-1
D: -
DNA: TGTGCCAGTAGTAGGGGGGTCACTGAAGCTTTCTTT
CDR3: CASSRGVTEAFF

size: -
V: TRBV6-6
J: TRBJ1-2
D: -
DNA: TGTGCCAGCAGACCGGACAGTAGCTATGGCTACACCTTC
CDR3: CASRPDSSYGYTF

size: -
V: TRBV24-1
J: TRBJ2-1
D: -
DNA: TGTGCCACCTCGGGGCAGGCTGCCGATGAGCAGTTCTTC
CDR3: CATSGQAADEQFF

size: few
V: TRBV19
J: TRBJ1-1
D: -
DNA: TGTGCCAGTAGCCCTAGGGGGACAAGGGCTTTCTTT
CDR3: CASSPRGTRAFF

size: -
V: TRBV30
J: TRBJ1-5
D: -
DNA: TGTGCCTGGAGTAGACAGGCCAATCAGCCCCAGCATTTT
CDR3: CAWSRQANQPQHF

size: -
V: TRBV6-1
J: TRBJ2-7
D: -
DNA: TGTGCCAGCAGTGAAGGTTCCGGCCACGAGCAGTACTTC
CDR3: CASSEGSGHEQYF

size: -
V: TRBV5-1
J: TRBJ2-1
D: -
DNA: TGCGCCAGCAGCTTGGGTATGGCTAGGGGGGGCAATGAGCAGTTCTTC
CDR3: CASSLGMARGGNEQFF

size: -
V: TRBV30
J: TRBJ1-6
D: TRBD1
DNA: TGTGCCTGGAGTTCCAACAGGGGCGGCAATTCACCCCTCCACTTT
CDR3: CAWSSNRGGNSPLHF

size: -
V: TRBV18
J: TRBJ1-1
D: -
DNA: TGTGCCAGCTCACCACCGGGGGCGTACACGAACACTGAAGCTTTCTTT
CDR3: CASSPPGAYTNTEAFF

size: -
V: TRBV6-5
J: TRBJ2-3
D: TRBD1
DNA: TGTGCCAGCAGAGACACTGGGACAGGGAAAGATACGCAGTATTTT
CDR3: CASRDTGTGKDTQYF